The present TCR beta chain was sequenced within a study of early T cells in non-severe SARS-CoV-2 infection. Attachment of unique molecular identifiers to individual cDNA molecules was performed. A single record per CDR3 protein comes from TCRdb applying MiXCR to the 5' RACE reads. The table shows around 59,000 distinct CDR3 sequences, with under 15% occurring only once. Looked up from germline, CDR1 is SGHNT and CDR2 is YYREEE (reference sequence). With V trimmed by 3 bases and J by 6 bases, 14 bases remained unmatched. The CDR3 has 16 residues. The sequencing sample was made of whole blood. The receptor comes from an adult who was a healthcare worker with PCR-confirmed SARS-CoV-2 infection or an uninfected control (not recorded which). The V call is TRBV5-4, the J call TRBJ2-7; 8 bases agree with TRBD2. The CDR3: CASSSPGGGGYGEQYF. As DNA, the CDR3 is TGTGCCAGCAGCTCCCCCGGGGGGGGAGGATATGGCGAGCAGTACTTC.